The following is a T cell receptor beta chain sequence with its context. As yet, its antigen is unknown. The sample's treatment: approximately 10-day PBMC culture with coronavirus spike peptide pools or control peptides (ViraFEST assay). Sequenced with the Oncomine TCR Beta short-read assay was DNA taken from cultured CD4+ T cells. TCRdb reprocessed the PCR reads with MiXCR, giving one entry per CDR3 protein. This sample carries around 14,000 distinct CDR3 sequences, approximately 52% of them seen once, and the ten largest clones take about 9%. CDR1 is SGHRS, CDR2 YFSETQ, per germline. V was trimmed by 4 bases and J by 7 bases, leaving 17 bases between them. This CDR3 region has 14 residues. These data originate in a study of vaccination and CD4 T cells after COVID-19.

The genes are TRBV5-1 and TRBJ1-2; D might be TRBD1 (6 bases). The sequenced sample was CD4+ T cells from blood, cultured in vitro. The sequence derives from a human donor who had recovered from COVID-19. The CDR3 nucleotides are TGCGCCAGCAGCCCCCTGGGGGGACACCGTGGCTACACCTTC. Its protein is CASSPLGGHRGYTF.